Reported below is one T cell receptor beta chain. What it binds is not known. Naivety among CD8 cells was defined by CD45RO negativity and positive CCR7 selection, thereby excluding terminally differentiated effector memory CD45RA+ cells. HIV-negative, healthy adults without recent acute infections or vaccinations were the donors. Investigators spread the genomic DNA of each subset evenly over several immunoSEQ plates. TCRdb keeps only in-frame clones here, not all; method: immunoSEQ multiplex PCR. The data hold about 2.2 million clones, with about 94% observed a single time. From germline, CDR1 is SQVTM and CDR2 ANQGSEA. The CDR3 is made up of 13 amino acids. V lost 4 bases, J lost 9 bases, and 16 bases lay in between. This record comes from a study of shared clonotypes between healthy human individuals. The overall study: Three plates each covered CD4 naive and memory; CD8 naive two, CD8 memory one. Study-wide results and caveats: Sharing across a few donors was seen in roughly 5% of naive CD4 clonotypes.

What was sequenced was naive CD8+ T cells from PBMCs. V gene TRBV29-1 combines with J gene TRBJ2-1, with D tentatively TRBD2 (6 bases). The receptor was derived from a man between 18 and 29 years old in good health. Some clones in this sample may be carry-over from other donors' samples. The CDR3 DNA reads as TGCAGCGTTGTAACGCCAAGGAGGGGTGAGCAGTTCTTC. Translating it yields CSVVTPRRGEQFF.